This passage covers 2 T cell receptor beta chains from one sample sequenced in a study of shared clonotypes between healthy human individuals. Naive CD8 cells were CD45RO-negative, positively selected for CCR7, excluding terminally differentiated effector memory CD45RA+ cells. Libraries were prepared by immunoSEQ multiplex PCR; TCRdb keeps only in-frame clonotypes and omits some of them. The sample includes under 1 million clones, about 96% of them seen just once. The sequenced sample consisted of naive CD8+ T cells sorted from blood. The receptors shown here come from a man aged 30 to 45 in good health.

The DNA for the CDR3 is TGTGCCAGCAGTGACTCTATCAGCTACGAGCAGTACTTC. Encoded protein: CASSDSISYEQYF. The chain is built from TRBV6-1 and TRBJ2-7; D is uncertain. CDR3 length equals 13 residues. Germline values: CDR1 MNHNS, CDR2 SASEGT. Trimming left V 3 bases short and J 3 bases short, with 9 bases between.

CDR3: CASSSSDGIGYEQYF. CDR3 coding DNA: TGTGCCAGCAGTTCCTCGGACGGTATCGGGTACGAGCAGTACTTC. The genes are TRBV28 and TRBJ2-7; D is uncertain. The CDR3 length is 15 residues. Per the germline V gene, CDR1 is MDHEN and CDR2 is SYDVKM. With 4 bases removed from V and 4 bases from J, the gap between germline ends came to 17 bases.